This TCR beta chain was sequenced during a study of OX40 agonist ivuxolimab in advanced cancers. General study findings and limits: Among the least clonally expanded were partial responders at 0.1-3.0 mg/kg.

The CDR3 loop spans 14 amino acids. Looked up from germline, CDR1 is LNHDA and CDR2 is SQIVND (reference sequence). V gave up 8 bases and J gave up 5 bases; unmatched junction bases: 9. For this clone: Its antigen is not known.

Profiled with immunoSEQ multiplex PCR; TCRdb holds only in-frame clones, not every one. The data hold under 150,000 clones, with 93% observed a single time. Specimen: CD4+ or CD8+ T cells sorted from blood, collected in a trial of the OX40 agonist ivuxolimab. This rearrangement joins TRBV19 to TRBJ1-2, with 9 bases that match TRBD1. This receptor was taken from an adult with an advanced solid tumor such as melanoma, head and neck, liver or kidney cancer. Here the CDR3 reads CASSLTGTGYGYTF. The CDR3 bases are TGTGCCAGTTCCCTAACCGGGACAGGGTATGGCTACACCTTC.